This T cell receptor beta chain was profiled in a study of blood T cell repertoires in COVID-19. Only in-frame clones appear in the TCRdb table, and some are missing; sequencing was by immunoSEQ multiplex PCR. The table shows about 100,000 clones, with almost 80% occurring only once. Sequencing input: peripheral blood. The receptor was derived from a human donor in a cohort sampled during active COVID-19.

The CDR3 spells CASSYRQGRNTEAFF. CDR3 DNA: TGTGCCAGCAGTTACCGACAGGGAAGGAACACTGAAGCTTTCTTT. The chain is built from TRBV6-5 and TRBJ1-1, with 7 bases matching TRBD1. The CDR3 is 15 amino acids. CDR1 and CDR2 from the germline V gene are MNHEY and SVGAGI. Losses at the gene ends were 2 bases for V and 1 base for J; bases not matched to a gene: 4.